These T cell receptor beta chains were read from a single sample in a study of T cells after posttransplantation cyclophosphamide. The table came from immunoSEQ multiplex PCR; TCRdb's copy has only in-frame clones and leaves some out. The sample yields around 15,000 clones, roughly 80% seen once. The sample was PBMCs, taken approximately 64 weeks after allogeneic stem cell transplant with calcineurin inhibitor and methotrexate. Receptors were obtained from a male patient aged 25 to 39 who received an allogeneic stem cell transplant from an unrelated donor, was CMV-positive, and had acute and chronic GVHD. A subset of T cells may come from the graft donor. CDR3s include the opening cysteine and the closing phenylalanine or tryptophan. A D gene is named only where the DNA matches it firmly. Clone size is given for some rows only: seen once, a few or many times, or a class if the clone is expanded.

. | TRBV29-1 | . | CTAWGGGTEAFF
. | TRBV13 | . | CASSFSSRGASYEQYF
TRBD2 | TRBV4-1 | . | CASSQTLAGSYNEQFF
TRBD1 | TRBV27 | . | CASRIQGAGYGYTF
TRBD1 | TRBV18 | . | CASSGTGGYGYTF
. | TRBV5-4 | . | CASSLGGGNTEAFF
TRBD2 | TRBV2 | . | CASSEVTSGVPEQYF
. | TRBV5-4 | . | CASSLGGTDSNIQYF
. | TRBV7-2 | . | CASSTSGYGYTF
TRBD2 | TRBV7-3 | . | CASSRSGGGGYNEQFF
TRBD2 | TRBV28 | . | CASSLPGTSGSQFEQYF
TRBD1 | TRBV5-6 | . | CASSGLGGDEQFF
TRBD2 | TRBV5-8 | . | CASSLAQRSGSPYEQYF
. | TRBV6-4 | . | CASSLTLSRTDTQYF
TRBD2 | TRBV4-3 | . | CASSQGLASGGYSYNEQFF
. | TRBV7-6 | . | CASSLVPSDEQYF
TRBD2 | TRBV5-4 | . | CASSLRTSGTQYF
TRBD1 | TRBV19 | . | CASSSQYRGRDEKLFF
TRBD1 | TRBV6-5 | . | CASSTPDRAGDYTF
. | TRBV7-2 | few | CASSSRGGYGYTF
TRBD2 | TRBV29-1 | . | CSVAGGLDTQYF
. | TRBV19 | . | CASSISRGDLSNQPQHF
TRBD2 | TRBV7-2 | . | CASSPRSSGGLSSYNEQFF
TRBD1 | TRBV6-1 | . | CASSPWTGGLYEQYF
TRBD2 | TRBV5-4 | . | CASSQLTSGNYEQYF
. | TRBV7-3 | . | CASSLTPGTDTQYF
. | TRBV28 | . | CASRNPSGSPLHF
. | TRBV5-1 | . | CASRFVGRGKGDEQFF
TRBD1 | TRBV7-9 | few | CASSSGQGRYEQYF
. | TRBV27 | . | CASTSHSYEQYF
TRBD2 | TRBV28 | . | CASSRLATSTDTQYF
TRBD1 | TRBV11-2 | . | CASSLFRSYRGHEEKLFF
. | TRBV21-1 | . | CASSKSWRGNTGELFF
TRBD1 | TRBV6-6 | . | CASGGFGTEVYGYTF
TRBD1 | TRBV5-1 | . | CASSLQGLRGYTF
TRBD1 | TRBV27 | . | CASSFYGGTGSYEQYF
. | TRBV30 | . | CAWSLGSTDTQYF
. | TRBV6-5 | few | CASSYSEGANYGYTF
. | TRBV9 | few | CASSVRPGTSSGNTIYF
. | TRBV27 | . | CASSPTGSYGYTF
TRBD2 | TRBV9 | . | CASSVGAGGRNEQFF
. | TRBV7-3 | . | CASSLKPFTGESTDTQYF
TRBD2 | TRBV5-1 | . | CASSLSRGVSTDTQYF
TRBD2 | TRBV4-3 | . | CASSPRGGGYNEQFF
. | TRBV5-1 | few | CASSLDGSSYNSPLHF
. | TRBV7-2 | . | CASSLELVHNEQFF
. | TRBV28 | few | CASSWGAGGYTF
. | TRBV15 | . | CATSRGSPREAFF
TRBD2 | TRBV4-1 | . | CASSQVWPSGSTDTQYF
TRBD1 | TRBV9 | . | CASSVGDDRAYGYTF
TRBD1 | TRBV6-6 | . | CATESRDSLYGYTF
. | TRBV5-1 | . | CASSLFNSQETQYF
. | TRBV7-9 | . | CASSSINSLYEQYF
TRBD1 | TRBV4-1 | . | CASSHTGTGFSDTQYF
TRBD1 | TRBV4-3 | . | CASSHSGTGETYEQYF